These 4 T cell receptor beta chains originate from one sample sequenced in a study of post-analysis software for immune sequencing data. Presence of unique molecular identifiers characterized the TCR beta cDNA libraries. TCRdb itself ran the PCR reads through MiXCR, one entry per CDR3 protein. The sample consists of fewer than 850,000 distinct CDR3 sequences, 46% of them appearing once. Overall study findings and caveats: Controls showed lower frequencies than patients for roughly five TRBV segments, and TRBV5-6, TRBV5-1 and TRBV20-1 were among these.

No antigen has been assigned to these receptors. The sequenced sample consisted of blood. The source is a girl aged 10 to 17 with multiple sclerosis.

J is TRBJ2-1 and V is TRBV20-1, with D unresolved. CDR3 length: 15 amino acids. CDR1 is DFQATT, CDR2 SNEGSKA, per germline (reference sequence). Trimming left V 4 bases short and J 4 bases short, with 17 bases between. The CDR3 loop reads CSAKPATENYNEQFF. The CDR3 bases are TGCAGTGCTAAACCCGCAACCGAGAATTACAATGAGCAGTTCTTC.

The chain couples TRBV20-1 to TRBJ2-4; TRBD2 matches at 9 bases. The germline gives CDR1 DFQATT, CDR2 SNEGSKA (reference sequence). V lost 3 bases, J lost 13 bases, and 10 bases stayed unmatched. There are 13 residues in the CDR3. This chain's CDR3 is CSARSSGTWEQYF. The CDR3 DNA reads TGCAGTGCTAGGTCTAGCGGGACGTGGGAGCAGTACTTC.

This chain connects TRBV6-5 to TRBJ1-1; D might be TRBD1 (5 bases). V gave up 4 bases and J gave up 5 bases, with 11 bases separating them. The CDR3 is 13 amino acids. Germline assignment: CDR1 MNHEY and CDR2 SVGAGI. The CDR3 DNA reads TGTGCCAGCAGTTTGTTCGGGGCGACTGAAGCTTTCTTT. Amino acids: CASSLFGATEAFF.

This chain uses TRBV7-6 with TRBJ2-4; D could derive from TRBD1 or TRBD2 (5 bases each). TRBJ2-7 matches the DNA end more closely, so the J call is doubtful. CDR3 length equals 14 residues. Germline-derived CDR1 and CDR2 are SGHVS and FNYEAQ. The CDR3 protein is CASSVLWGRNEQYF. The CDR3 DNA is TGTGCCAGCAGCGTATTGTGGGGGAGAAACGAGCAGTACTTC.